These T cell receptor beta chains were read from a single sample in a study of shared clonotypes between healthy human individuals. TCRdb's copy holds only in-frame clones and misses some; the assay was immunoSEQ multiplex PCR. The repertoire has some 2,500,000 clones, 93% of them found once; the top ten carry roughly 0.39%. Specimen: naive CD4+ T cells from PBMCs. The receptors derive from a man between 18 and 35 years old in good health. Some clones in this sample may be carry-over from other donors' samples. Each CDR3 is given with its conserved first and last residue. D genes are given only for firm matches. Expanded clones get a size class; other rows say once, few or many, or leave the size out.

J	V	D	size	DNA	CDR3
TRBJ2-3	TRBV4-2	TRBD2	NA	TGTGCCAGCAGCCAAGTGGCTAGCGGGGACGGCACAGATACGCAGTATTTT	CASSQVASGDGTDTQYF
TRBJ2-1	TRBV6-1	NA	NA	TGTGCCAGCAGTTACCTGAATGAGCAGTTCTTC	CASSYLNEQFF
TRBJ2-7	TRBV6-6	NA	NA	TGTGCCAGCAGTTTTAGCACGGTGGGCGAGCAGTACTTC	CASSFSTVGEQYF
TRBJ2-1	TRBV5-1	TRBD2	NA	TGCGCCAGCAGCTTGGCCGTAATAGCGGGAGGGAATGAGCAGTTCTTC	CASSLAVIAGGNEQFF
TRBJ1-2	TRBV5-4	TRBD1	NA	TGTGCCAGCAAATCCCAGGGGGGGCTGACCCACTATGGCTACACCTTC	CASKSQGGLTHYGYTF
TRBJ2-7	TRBV21-1	NA	once	TGTGCCAGCAGCAAATGGTCCCCGGGGTACGAGCAGTACTTC	CASSKWSPGYEQYF
TRBJ2-7	TRBV4-1	NA	NA	TGCGCCAGCAGCCAAGGCACAGGGAAAGTTTACGAGCAGTACTTC	CASSQGTGKVYEQYF
TRBJ2-3	TRBV5-1	NA	NA	TGCGCCAGCAGCTTGATCGGCACAGATACGCAGTATTTT	CASSLIGTDTQYF
TRBJ2-1	TRBV7-2	NA	NA	TGTGCCAGCAGCTTATACGGTTCGGAGCAGTTCTTC	CASSLYGSEQFF
TRBJ1-2	TRBV6-1	NA	NA	TGTGCCAGCAGTGGCCGACGGGAGTCCTATGGCTACACCTTC	CASSGRRESYGYTF
TRBJ2-7	TRBV28	NA	NA	TGCCCCCCCCTGGGGGGGCGGTACGAGCAGTACTTC	CPPLGGRYEQYF
TRBJ1-2	TRBV6-5	TRBD1	once	TGTGCCAGCAGTAGACAGGGGCGGTTCTATGGCTACACCTTC	CASSRQGRFYGYTF
TRBJ2-2	TRBV4-1	TRBD2	NA	TGCGCCAGCAGCCAAGCGACACCGCGTTCGGGAGGGCACGGGGAGCTGTTTTTT	CASSQATPRSGGHGELFF
TRBJ1-4	TRBV11-2	TRBD1	NA	TGTGCCAGCAGCTTAGAGGGGACAGTTAATGAAAAACTGTTTTTT	CASSLEGTVNEKLFF
TRBJ1-1	TRBV6-1	TRBD1	NA	TGTGCCAGCAGTATACAGGGGACAGGGAACACTGAAGCTTTCTTT	CASSIQGTGNTEAFF
TRBJ1-5	TRBV25-1	TRBD1	NA	TGTGCCAGCAGGGGACAGGGGGTACAGCCCCAGCATTTT	CASRGQGVQPQHF
TRBJ2-2	TRBV5-1	TRBD2	NA	TGCGCCAGCAGCTTGATGGTAGCGGGTTTGAACACCGGGGAGCTGTTTTTT	CASSLMVAGLNTGELFF
TRBJ2-3	TRBV7-7	NA	once	TGTGCCAGCAGTACCGGCGCGGGTGATACGCAGTATTTT	CASSTGAGDTQYF
TRBJ2-7	TRBV7-2	NA	once	TGTGCCAGCAGCTTTTCGGGAGGCAGGGGAGAGCAGTACTTC	CASSFSGGRGEQYF
TRBJ2-1	TRBV27	TRBD2	once	TGTGCCAGCAGTTTCGTCCTAGCGGGAGGGAGTGGTGAGCAGTTCTTC	CASSFVLAGGSGEQFF
TRBJ2-2	TRBV7-3	TRBD2	NA	TGTGCCAGCAGCTATGGACTAGCGGGAGGGGACACCGGGGAGCTGTTTTTT	CASSYGLAGGDTGELFF
TRBJ1-2	TRBV28	NA	once	TGTGCCAGCAGTTTAGCCCCCTATGGCTACACCTTC	CASSLAPYGYTF
TRBJ2-7	TRBV28	TRBD2	once	TGTGCCAGCAGCACCGGACTAGCGGGTACCCACGAGCAGTACTTC	CASSTGLAGTHEQYF
TRBJ2-1	TRBV28	NA	NA	TGTGCCAGCAGTTTAGCGGGGACTGACAATGAGCAGTTCTTC	CASSLAGTDNEQFF
TRBJ2-7	TRBV18	TRBD1	NA	TGTGCCAGCTCACGGGACAGGGACTCCTACGAGCAGTACTTC	CASSRDRDSYEQYF
TRBJ2-1	TRBV5-1	NA	NA	TGCGCCAGCAGCCTGCAGACAGGAAATTACAATGAGCAGTTCTTC	CASSLQTGNYNEQFF
TRBJ2-1	TRBV5-1	TRBD2	NA	TGCGCCAGCAGCCCTGGGACTAGCAACTACAATGAGCAGTTCTTC	CASSPGTSNYNEQFF
TRBJ1-2	TRBV5-1	NA	NA	TGCGCCAGCAGCGCGGCTACGGACTACACCTTC	CASSAATDYTF
TRBJ2-1	TRBV7-6	TRBD1	NA	TGTGCCAGCACCACGATAGGGACAGTCTACAATGAGCAGTTCTTC	CASTTIGTVYNEQFF
TRBJ2-7	TRBV20-1	NA	NA	TGCAGTGCCCGGCGAGGGGATCGGCAGTACTTC	CSARRGDRQYF
TRBJ2-3	TRBV5-1	NA	NA	TGCGCCAGCAGCCTCCTACCGGCTAGTTCAGATACGCAGTATTTT	CASSLLPASSDTQYF
TRBJ2-1	TRBV7-2	NA	once	TGTGCCAGCAGCTTAGGTCCCCAACTAACCGGGGGTCGTGAGCAGTTCTTC	CASSLGPQLTGGREQFF
TRBJ2-3	TRBV9	TRBD1	NA	TGTGCCAGCAGCGTAGTCCGGACAGGGTCCCCAGATACGCAGTATTTT	CASSVVRTGSPDTQYF
TRBJ1-1	TRBV11-3	NA	NA	TGTGCCAGCAGTTGGGGACAGAACACTGAAGCTTTCTTT	CASSWGQNTEAFF
TRBJ2-3	TRBV19	TRBD1	NA	TGTGCCAGTAGTAGGACAGGGGCAATAACAGATACGCAGTATTTT	CASSRTGAITDTQYF
TRBJ2-3	TRBV29-1	NA	NA	TGCAGCGTTGGGGGGGGCCCAGATACGCAGTATTTT	CSVGGGPDTQYF
TRBJ2-5	TRBV7-3	TRBD2	once	TGTGCCAGCAGCTTAACGGGAGGGTACCAAGAGACCCAGTACTTC	CASSLTGGYQETQYF
TRBJ2-7	TRBV7-2	NA	NA	TGTGCCAGCAGCTTAGTAGCGGAAGCCTACGAGCAGTACTTC	CASSLVAEAYEQYF
TRBJ2-1	TRBV7-2	NA	NA	TGTGCCAGCAGCCCGGGACTCAACAATGAGCAGTTCTTC	CASSPGLNNEQFF
TRBJ1-5	TRBV9	TRBD1	few	TGTGCCAGCAGCGCGGGACAGGGCAATCAGCCCCAGCATTTT	CASSAGQGNQPQHF
TRBJ1-4	TRBV2	NA	NA	TGTGCCAGCAGTTACCTTGCAACTAATGAAAAACTGTTTTTT	CASSYLATNEKLFF
TRBJ1-1	TRBV5-1	TRBD1	NA	TGCGCCAGCAGCCAACGACAGGGGGCGAAAACTGAAGCTTTCTTT	CASSQRQGAKTEAFF
TRBJ2-1	TRBV21-1	NA	NA	TGTGCCAGCAGCAAAATCCGTGCTAGCGGGAATAATGAGCAGTTCTTC	CASSKIRASGNNEQFF
TRBJ2-3	TRBV29-1	NA	NA	TGCAGCCTCCAGGGAGATACGCAGTATTTT	CSLQGDTQYF
TRBJ2-1	TRBV27	TRBD2	NA	TGTGCCAGCAGTTTACGGGGGACTAGCGGATACAATGAGCAGTTCTTC	CASSLRGTSGYNEQFF
TRBJ2-2	TRBV28	TRBD1	NA	TGTGCCAGCCACGACAGGGCGGCCGGGGAGCTGTTTTTT	CASHDRAAGELFF
TRBJ1-2	TRBV7-3	NA	NA	TGTGCCAGCAGCTTACGGGGAGGACCCCTCGACTATGGCTACACCTTC	CASSLRGGPLDYGYTF
TRBJ2-3	TRBV2	NA	NA	TGTGCCAGCAGGGCCCCAATAGTCACCGATACGCAGTATTTT	CASRAPIVTDTQYF
TRBJ2-7	TRBV7-6	NA	NA	TGTGCCAGCAGCCAAAAAATAAAGACCGACAGGAGCCCCTACGAGCAGTACTTC	CASSQKIKTDRSPYEQYF
TRBJ1-5	TRBV28	NA	NA	TGTGCCAGCAGTTTCTACGGGGGAAGCAATCAGCCCCAGCATTTT	CASSFYGGSNQPQHF
TRBJ2-7	TRBV27	NA	NA	TGTGCCAGCTCACCCTTTCCCTACGAGCAGTACTTC	CASSPFPYEQYF
TRBJ1-2	TRBV28	NA	NA	TGTGCCAGCAGTCCGCCTTTCGAGGTGGCTGGCTACACCTTC	CASSPPFEVAGYTF
TRBJ1-5	TRBV28	NA	NA	TGTGCCAGCAGGGGGGGGTCAGGGAATCAGCCCCAGCATTTT	CASRGGSGNQPQHF